This passage covers 21 T cell receptor beta chains from one sample sequenced in a study of vaccination and CD4 T cells after COVID-19. These TCRs' antigens remain unknown. Cultured CD4+ T cell DNA was sequenced using the Oncomine TCR Beta short-read assay. Each CDR3 protein is one row after TCRdb ran MiXCR on the PCR reads. The table has 15,000 to 16,000 distinct CDR3 sequences, roughly 73% seen once. As to treatment: roughly 11-day PBMC culture with coronavirus spike peptide pools or control peptides (ViraFEST assay). The sequencing sample was made of CD4+ T cells from blood, cultured in vitro. These receptor sequences come from a human donor who had recovered from COVID-19.

This chain uses TRBV7-2 with TRBJ2-5, with no clear D. The germline V and J ends were trimmed by 3 bases and 4 bases, with 12 bases remaining between them. Germline-derived CDR1 and CDR2 are SGHTA and FQGNSA. The CDR3 is made up of 14 amino acids. Here the CDR3 reads CASSFSPNVETQYF. The CDR3 DNA sequence: TGTGCCAGCAGCTTCTCGCCGAATGTAGAGACCCAGTACTTC.

The rearrangement joins TRBV20-1 to TRBJ1-2; no firm D call. The germline V gene encodes CDR1 DFQATT and CDR2 SNEGSKA (reference sequence). V gave up 6 bases and J gave up 4 bases, with 9 bases separating them. This CDR3 comprises 11 residues. CDR3 protein: CSAFIPYGYTF. In DNA form, the CDR3 reads TGCAGTGCGTTCATACCCTATGGCTACACCTTC.

The J gene is TRBJ1-4, the V gene TRBV28, with D maybe TRBD1 (6 bases). Germline CDR1 and CDR2: MDHEN and SYDVKM. The CDR3 totals 13 residues. V was shortened by 8 bases and J by 5 bases, with 12 bases between the two germline ends. The CDR3 loop reads CASYRAGNEKLFF. For the CDR3, the DNA is TGTGCCAGCTACAGGGCGGGCAATGAAAAACTGTTTTTT.

The CDR3 DNA follows: TGCAGCGCCGGACATCAGGGACTAGTGGATACGCAGTATTTT. Encoded protein: CSAGHQGLVDTQYF. This sequence joins TRBV29-1 and TRBJ2-3; 8 bases map to TRBD2. This CDR3 is built from 14 residues. The germline gives CDR1 SQVTM, CDR2 ANQGSEA. With 7 bases clipped from V and 6 bases from J, the junction kept 12 bases outside the gene matches.

This clonotype showed up just a few times. This rearrangement joins TRBV28 to TRBJ2-7; 9 bases fit TRBD1. This CDR3 spans 17 amino acids. The germline V gene has CDR1 MDHEN and CDR2 SYDVKM. After removal of 2 bases from V and 2 bases from J, the junction contained 10 bases not matched to a gene. The CDR3 DNA reads as TGTGCCAGCAGTTTACCGTTAGGACAGGGGACTACCTACGAGCAGTACTTC. It is translated as CASSLPLGQGTTYEQYF.

The gene calls are TRBV6-1 and TRBJ1-5; TRBD1 is a possible D gene (5 bases). Germline CDR1 and CDR2: MNHNS and SASEGT. The V and J ends lost 4 bases and 3 bases respectively, with 10 bases between them. The CDR3 length is 14 residues. This CDR3 reads CASSADSFNQPQHF. CDR3 nucleotides: TGTGCCAGCAGTGCTGACAGTTTCAATCAGCCCCAGCATTTT.

J is TRBJ1-5 and V is TRBV27, with TRBD1 as a possible D gene (5 bases). The CDR3 has 15 amino acids. The V gene's germline CDR1 is MNHEY and CDR2 SMNVEV (reference sequence). Trimming cost V 5 bases and J 3 bases, with 14 bases left between them. CDR3: CASSPRTTPNQPQHF. CDR3 nucleotide sequence: TGTGCCAGCAGTCCCCGGACAACCCCCAATCAGCCCCAGCATTTT.

The rearrangement links TRBV20-1 to TRBJ1-5; no clear D gene. CDR1 is DFQATT and CDR2 is SNEGSKA in the germline V gene (reference sequence). CDR3 size: 13 residues. The germline V and J ends were trimmed by 2 bases and 0 bases, with 5 bases remaining between them. The chain's CDR3 is CSARWTSNQPQHF. The CDR3 DNA follows: TGCAGTGCTAGATGGACTAGCAATCAGCCCCAGCATTTT.

This clonotype was seen only a few times. This rearrangement joins TRBV10-3 to TRBJ1-1; possible D gene TRBD1, 6 bases. V gave up 1 base and J gave up 5 bases, with 11 bases separating them. CDR1 is ENHRY and CDR2 is SYGVKD in the germline V gene. The CDR3 runs to 14 residues. The CDR3 sequence: CAISELRGGTEAFF. DNA for the CDR3: TGTGCCATCAGTGAGTTGAGGGGGGGAACTGAAGCTTTCTTT.

This chain uses TRBV24-1 with TRBJ2-2, with TRBD1 as a possible D gene (5 bases). This CDR3 region has 15 residues. Germline CDR1 reads KGHDR; CDR2 reads SFDVKD. V was trimmed by 0 bases and J by 6 bases, leaving 10 bases between them. The CDR3 protein is CATSDLSRDAGELFF. DNA for the CDR3: TGTGCCACCAGTGATTTGTCCAGGGATGCCGGGGAGCTGTTTTTT.

The chain recombines TRBV30 with TRBJ2-7; possible D gene TRBD2, 5 bases. CDR1 GTSNPN and CDR2 SVGIG come from the germline V gene (reference sequence). V was pared by 2 bases and J by 5 bases, with 13 bases between. The CDR3 contains 13 residues. The CDR3 DNA reads TGTGCCTGGAGTCCCCTCCGGGAAAACGAGCAGTACTTC. This gives the protein CAWSPLRENEQYF.

In this sample, this clonotype turned up a few times. V gene TRBV20-1 combines with J gene TRBJ2-4; D call uncertain. Germline CDR1 DFQATT, CDR2 SNEGSKA (reference sequence). This CDR3 spans 13 amino acids. The V end lost 0 bases, the J end lost 3 bases, and 6 bases lay between the germline ends. Written as DNA, the CDR3 is TGCAGTGCTAGAGATCTTGGCAAAAACATTCAGTACTTC. Protein product: CSARDLGKNIQYF.

This clonotype was seen a single time. J is TRBJ1-2 and V is TRBV18; no clear D. The V gene lost 3 bases and the J gene lost 4 bases, with 6 bases spanning the gap. The CDR3 is made up of 12 amino acids. The germline V gene encodes CDR1 KGHSH and CDR2 LQKENI. The CDR3 loop reads CASSPERYGYTF. The CDR3 DNA sequence: TGTGCCAGCTCACCGGAGCGCTATGGCTACACCTTC. The whole variable domain, remainder taken from reference TRBV18 and TRBJ1-2, is NAGVMQNPRHLVRRRGQEARLRCSPMKGHSHVYWYRQLPEEGLKFMVYLQKENIIDESGMPKERFSAEFPKEGPSILRIQQVVRGDSAAYFCASSPERYGYTFGSGTRLTVV.

The gene calls are TRBV10-3 and TRBJ1-2; D remains unclear. Germline assignment: CDR1 ENHRY and CDR2 SYGVKD. V was shortened by 9 bases and J by 4 bases, with 18 bases between the two germline ends. The CDR3 is 14 residues long. The CDR3 reads CAMGSGRPPYGYTF. The DNA for the CDR3 is TGTGCCATGGGATCCGGGAGGCCTCCCTATGGCTACACCTTC.

The rearrangement joins TRBV28 to TRBJ1-5; 8 bases match TRBD1. Germline CDR1 is MDHEN and CDR2 is SYDVKM. The CDR3 length is 14 residues. V dropped 5 bases and J dropped 5; count of bases not matched to a gene: 5. CDR3 sequence: CASSDGQGHQPQHF. The CDR3 DNA follows: TGTGCCAGCAGTGACGGACAGGGACATCAGCCCCAGCATTTT.

This clonotype was found a few times. The V gene is TRBV7-2, the J gene TRBJ1-5; TRBD1 is a possible D gene (5 bases). The germline V and J ends were trimmed by 1 base and 1 base, with 5 bases remaining between them. Germline loops: CDR1 SGHTA, CDR2 FQGNSA. The CDR3 has 14 residues. As DNA, the CDR3 is TGTGCCAGCAGCTTAGGACAGAGCAATCAGCCCCAGCATTTT. Protein: CASSLGQSNQPQHF.

The chain is built from TRBV20-1 and TRBJ2-3; tentative D call: TRBD2 (5 bases). Trimming stripped 5 bases from V and 1 base from J, with 25 bases between. This CDR3 has 18 residues. Germline lookup yields CDR1 DFQATT and CDR2 SNEGSKA (reference sequence). The chain's CDR3 is CSAGPLLGLHTGTDTQYF. CDR3 coding DNA: TGCAGTGCTGGGCCTCTACTTGGACTCCACACCGGCACAGATACGCAGTATTTT.

The rearrangement links TRBV7-2 to TRBJ2-3; D assignment may be TRBD1 or TRBD2 (7 bases each). The CDR3 is made up of 14 amino acids. Trimming pared 3 bases from V and 6 bases from J, leaving 13 bases between. The germline gives CDR1 SGHTA, CDR2 FQGNSA. In DNA, the CDR3 is TGTGCCAGCAGCTTTCGCCAGGGGGGGGATACGCAGTATTTT. Translation gives CASSFRQGGDTQYF.

This rearrangement joins TRBV6-1 to TRBJ2-7, with 8 bases matching TRBD1. Germline lookup yields CDR1 MNHNS and CDR2 SASEGT. This CDR3 has 14 residues. The V gene end was trimmed by 8 bases and the J gene end by 3 bases; junction bases not matched to a gene: 9. The DNA of the CDR3 is TGTGCCAGCTGCCCGGGACAGGTGTTCTACGAGCAGTACTTC. Translating it yields CASCPGQVFYEQYF.

The chain links TRBV27 to TRBJ2-1; 7 bases match TRBD1. The CDR3 has 16 amino acids. Germline CDR1 is MNHEY and CDR2 is SMNVEV (reference sequence). The V segment lost 8 bases and the J segment 4 bases; nucleotides outside the gene matches: 14. As DNA, the CDR3 is TGTGCCAGCGGCCTGAGGGGGCACGTGGCGTACAATGAGCAGTTCTTC. Its protein product is CASGLRGHVAYNEQFF.

The chain has TRBV28 and TRBJ1-4; possible D gene TRBD1, 5 bases. CDR3 size: 14 residues. The V end was cut by 6 bases, the J end by 4 bases, with 12 bases between. Germline CDR1 MDHEN, CDR2 SYDVKM. The CDR3 DNA reads as TGTGCCAGCAGGACGACAGTTAATAATGAAAAACTGTTTTTT. Protein product: CASRTTVNNEKLFF.